This note documents a single T cell receptor (beta chain) sequence. Its antigen is undetermined. This entry is derived from a study of OX40 agonist ivuxolimab in advanced cancers. General study findings and limits: The authors also found low normalized T-cell clonal expansion in some nonresponders. More expanded clones were found, on average, in CD8+ than in CD4+ T cells.

Measured with immunoSEQ multiplex PCR; TCRdb has only the in-frame clones, and not every one. The sample contains roughly 70,000 clones, around four fifths of which appear only once. Germline V gene sequence: CDR1 MNHEY, CDR2 SMNVEV (reference sequence). J gave up 7 bases and V 6 bases, and 6 bases lay outside the gene matches. The CDR3 totals 14 residues. This TCR derives from an adult with an advanced solid tumor such as melanoma, head and neck, liver or kidney cancer. The chain employs TRBV27 and TRBJ1-4; the match to TRBD1 covers 9 bases. Sample: CD4+ or CD8+ T cells sorted from blood, taken in a trial of the OX40 agonist ivuxolimab. CDR3 in amino acids: CASRGGQGGEKLFF. CDR3 nucleotide sequence: TGTGCCAGCAGGGGGGGACAGGGAGGTGAAAAACTGTTTTTT.